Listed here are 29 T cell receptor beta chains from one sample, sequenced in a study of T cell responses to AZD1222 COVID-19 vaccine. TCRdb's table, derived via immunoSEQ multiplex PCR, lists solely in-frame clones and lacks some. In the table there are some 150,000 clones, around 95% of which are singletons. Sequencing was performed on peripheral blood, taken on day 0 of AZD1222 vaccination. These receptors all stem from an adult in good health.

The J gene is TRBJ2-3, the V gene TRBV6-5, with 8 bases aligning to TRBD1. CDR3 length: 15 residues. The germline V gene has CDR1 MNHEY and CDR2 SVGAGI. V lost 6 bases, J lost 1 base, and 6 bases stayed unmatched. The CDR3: CASSLSGQGTDTQYF. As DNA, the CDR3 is TGTGCCAGCAGCCTGTCGGGACAGGGCACAGATACGCAGTATTTT.

The DNA of the CDR3 is TGCGCCAGCAGTGATCTCAATCGGGCAGTCGCAGATACGCAGTATTTT. It is translated as CASSDLNRAVADTQYF. The chain links TRBV10-2 to TRBJ2-3; D remains unclear. The CDR3 has 16 amino acids. Trimming took 3 bases from V and 4 from J, leaving 17 bases between them. The germline CDR1 and CDR2 sequences are WSHSY and SAAADI.

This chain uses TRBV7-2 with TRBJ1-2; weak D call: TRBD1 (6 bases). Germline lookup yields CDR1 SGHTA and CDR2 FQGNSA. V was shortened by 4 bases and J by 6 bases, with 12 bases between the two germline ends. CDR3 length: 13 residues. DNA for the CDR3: TGTGCCAGCAGCTCCTCGGGGGGCGATGGCTACACCTTC. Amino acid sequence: CASSSSGGDGYTF.

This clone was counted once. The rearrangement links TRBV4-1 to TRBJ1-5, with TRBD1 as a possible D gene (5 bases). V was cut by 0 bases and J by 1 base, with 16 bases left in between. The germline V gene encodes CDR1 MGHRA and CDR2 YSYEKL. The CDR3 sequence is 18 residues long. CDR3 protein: CASSQDFNSRQSNQPQHF. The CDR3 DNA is TGCGCCAGCAGCCAAGATTTCAATAGCAGACAGAGCAATCAGCCCCAGCATTTT.

CDR3 sequence reads: CASSFISGTDMNTEAFF. The CDR3 nucleotides are TGTGCCAGCAGCTTCATCTCCGGGACAGATATGAACACTGAAGCTTTCTTT. The chain employs TRBV5-6 and TRBJ1-1; the match to TRBD1 covers 7 bases. The CDR3 length is 17 residues. The germline CDR1 and CDR2 sequences are SGHDT and YYEEEE. Trimming cost V 2 bases and J 0 bases; bases outside gene matches: 10.

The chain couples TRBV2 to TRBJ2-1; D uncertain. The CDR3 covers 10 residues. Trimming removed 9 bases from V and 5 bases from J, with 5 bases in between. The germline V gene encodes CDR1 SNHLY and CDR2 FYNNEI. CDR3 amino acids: CASRNNEQFF. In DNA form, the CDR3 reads TGTGCCAGTAGAAACAATGAGCAGTTCTTC.

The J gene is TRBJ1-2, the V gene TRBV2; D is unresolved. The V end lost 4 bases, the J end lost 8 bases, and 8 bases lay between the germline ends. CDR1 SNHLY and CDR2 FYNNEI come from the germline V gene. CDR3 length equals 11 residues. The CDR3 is CASSGGVGYTF. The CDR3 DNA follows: TGTGCCAGCAGTGGTGGGGTGGGCTACACCTTC. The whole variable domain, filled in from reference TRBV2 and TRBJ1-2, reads EPEVTQTPSHQVTQMGQEVILRCVPISNHLYFYWYRQILGQKVEFLVSFYNNEISEKSEIFDDQFSVERPDGSNFTLKIRSTKLEDSAMYFCASSGGVGYTFGSGTRLTVV.

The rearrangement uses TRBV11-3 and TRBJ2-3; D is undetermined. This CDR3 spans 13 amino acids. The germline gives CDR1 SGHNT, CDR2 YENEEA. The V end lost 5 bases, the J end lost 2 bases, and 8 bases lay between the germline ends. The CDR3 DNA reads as TGTGCCAGCAGCCGCCGGGCCACAGATACGCAGTATTTT. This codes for CASSRRATDTQYF.

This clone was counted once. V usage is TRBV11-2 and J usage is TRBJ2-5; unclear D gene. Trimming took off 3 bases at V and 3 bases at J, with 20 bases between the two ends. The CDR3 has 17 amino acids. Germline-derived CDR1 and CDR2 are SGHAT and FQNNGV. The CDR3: CASSFRPSATGEETQYF. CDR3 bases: TGTGCCAGCAGCTTTCGACCTTCGGCCACCGGCGAAGAGACCCAGTACTTC.

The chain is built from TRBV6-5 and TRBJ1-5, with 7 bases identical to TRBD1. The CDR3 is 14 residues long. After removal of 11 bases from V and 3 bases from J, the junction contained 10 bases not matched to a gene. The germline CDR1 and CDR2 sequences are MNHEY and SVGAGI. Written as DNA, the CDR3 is TGTGCCGCAGGTAGCGGACAGGCCAATCAGCCCCAGCATTTT. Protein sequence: CAAGSGQANQPQHF.

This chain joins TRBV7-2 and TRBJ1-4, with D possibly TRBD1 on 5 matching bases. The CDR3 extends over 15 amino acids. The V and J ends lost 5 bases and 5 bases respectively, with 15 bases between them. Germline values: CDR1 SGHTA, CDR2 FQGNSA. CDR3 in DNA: TGTGCCAGCAGCAATGCCGGGGCCCCAAATGAAAAACTGTTTTTT. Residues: CASSNAGAPNEKLFF.

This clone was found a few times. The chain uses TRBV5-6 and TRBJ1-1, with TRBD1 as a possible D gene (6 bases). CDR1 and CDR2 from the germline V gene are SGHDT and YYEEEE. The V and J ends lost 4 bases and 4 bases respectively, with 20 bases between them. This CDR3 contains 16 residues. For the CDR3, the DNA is TGTGCCAGCAGCCGAGCGCGACAGGCCCGTAGCACTGAAGCTTTCTTT. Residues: CASSRARQARSTEAFF.

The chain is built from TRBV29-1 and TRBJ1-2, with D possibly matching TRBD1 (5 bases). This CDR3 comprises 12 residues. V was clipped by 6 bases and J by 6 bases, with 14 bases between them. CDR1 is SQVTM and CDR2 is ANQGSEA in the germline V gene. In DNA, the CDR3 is TGCAGCGTGGGACGGGGGATCCATGGCTACACCTTC. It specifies CSVGRGIHGYTF.

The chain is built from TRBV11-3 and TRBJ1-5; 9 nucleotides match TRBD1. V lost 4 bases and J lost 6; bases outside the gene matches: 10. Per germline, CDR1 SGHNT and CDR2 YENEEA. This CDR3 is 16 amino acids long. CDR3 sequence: CASSSNRGRIGQPQHF. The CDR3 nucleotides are TGTGCCAGCAGCTCAAACAGGGGGCGGATTGGTCAGCCCCAGCATTTT.

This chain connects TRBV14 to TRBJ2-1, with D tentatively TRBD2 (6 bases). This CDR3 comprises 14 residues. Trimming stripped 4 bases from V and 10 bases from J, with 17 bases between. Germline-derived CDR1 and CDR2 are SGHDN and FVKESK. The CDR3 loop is CASSLGGGALEQFF. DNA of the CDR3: TGTGCCAGCAGCCTGGGGGGTGGGGCACTCGAGCAGTTCTTC.

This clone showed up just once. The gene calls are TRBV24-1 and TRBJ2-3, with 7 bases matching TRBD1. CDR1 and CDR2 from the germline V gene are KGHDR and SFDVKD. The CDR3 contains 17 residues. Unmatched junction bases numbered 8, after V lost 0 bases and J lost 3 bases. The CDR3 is CATSDLGNRGGTDTQYF. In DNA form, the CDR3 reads TGTGCCACCAGTGATTTGGGGAACAGGGGCGGGACAGATACGCAGTATTTT.

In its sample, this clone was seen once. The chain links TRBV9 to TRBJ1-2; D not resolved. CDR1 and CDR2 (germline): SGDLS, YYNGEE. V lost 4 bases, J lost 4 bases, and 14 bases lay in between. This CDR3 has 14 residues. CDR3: CASSPRHSSYGYTF. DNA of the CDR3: TGTGCCAGCAGCCCCCGACACAGCAGCTATGGCTACACCTTC.

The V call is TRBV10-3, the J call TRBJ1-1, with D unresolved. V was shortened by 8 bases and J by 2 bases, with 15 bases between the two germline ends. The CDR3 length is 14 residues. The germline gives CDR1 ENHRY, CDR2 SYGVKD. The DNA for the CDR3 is TGTGCCATCCAACTACGGACTGTAAACACTGAAGCTTTCTTT. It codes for CAIQLRTVNTEAFF.

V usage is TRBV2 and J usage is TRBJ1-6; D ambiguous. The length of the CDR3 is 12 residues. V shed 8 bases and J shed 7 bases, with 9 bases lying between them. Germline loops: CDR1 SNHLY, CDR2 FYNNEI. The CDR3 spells CASVIGNSPLHF. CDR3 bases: TGTGCCAGCGTTATCGGGAATTCACCCCTCCACTTT.

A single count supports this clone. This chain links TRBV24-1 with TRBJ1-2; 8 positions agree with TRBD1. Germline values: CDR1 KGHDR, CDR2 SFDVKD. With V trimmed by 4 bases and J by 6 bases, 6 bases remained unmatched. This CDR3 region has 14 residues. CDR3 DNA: TGTGCCACCAGTGAACCAGGGGGCTCGGATGGCTACACCTTC. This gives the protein CATSEPGGSDGYTF.

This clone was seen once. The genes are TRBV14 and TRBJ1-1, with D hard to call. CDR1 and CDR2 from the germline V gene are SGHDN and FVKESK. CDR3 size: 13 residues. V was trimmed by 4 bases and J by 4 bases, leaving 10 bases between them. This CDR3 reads CASSRSLGTEAFF. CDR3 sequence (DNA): TGTGCCAGCAGCCGGTCTTTAGGCACTGAAGCTTTCTTT.

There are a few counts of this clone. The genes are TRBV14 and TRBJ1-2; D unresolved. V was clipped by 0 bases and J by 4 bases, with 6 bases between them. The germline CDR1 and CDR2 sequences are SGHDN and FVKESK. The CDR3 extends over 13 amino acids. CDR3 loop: CASSQDHSYGYTF. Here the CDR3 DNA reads TGTGCCAGCAGCCAAGATCACAGCTATGGCTACACCTTC.

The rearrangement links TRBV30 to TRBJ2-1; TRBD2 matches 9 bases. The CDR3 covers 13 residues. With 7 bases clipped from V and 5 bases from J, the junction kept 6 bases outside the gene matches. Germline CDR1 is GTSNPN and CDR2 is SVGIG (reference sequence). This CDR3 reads CALLAGNNNEQFF. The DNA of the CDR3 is TGTGCCTTGCTAGCGGGAAATAACAATGAGCAGTTCTTC.

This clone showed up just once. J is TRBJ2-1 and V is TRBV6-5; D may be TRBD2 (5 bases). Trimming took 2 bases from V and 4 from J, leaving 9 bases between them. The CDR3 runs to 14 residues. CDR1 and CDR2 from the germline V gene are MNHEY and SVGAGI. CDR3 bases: TGTGCCAGCAGTTACGCCGGGGATTACAATGAGCAGTTCTTC. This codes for CASSYAGDYNEQFF.

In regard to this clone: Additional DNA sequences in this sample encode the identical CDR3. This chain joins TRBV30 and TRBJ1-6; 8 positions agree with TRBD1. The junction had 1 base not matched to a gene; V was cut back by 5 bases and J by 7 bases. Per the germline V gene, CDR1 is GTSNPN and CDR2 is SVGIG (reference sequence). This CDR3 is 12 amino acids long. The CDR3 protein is CAWGQGNSPLHF. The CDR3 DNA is TGTGCCTGGGGACAGGGAAATTCACCCCTCCACTTT.

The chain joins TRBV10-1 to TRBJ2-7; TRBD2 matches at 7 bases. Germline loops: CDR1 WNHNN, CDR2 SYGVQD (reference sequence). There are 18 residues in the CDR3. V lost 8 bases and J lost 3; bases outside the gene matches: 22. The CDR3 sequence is CASPHPRLAEISNYEQYV. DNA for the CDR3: TGCGCCAGCCCTCACCCGCGGCTAGCGGAAATATCTAACTACGAGCAGTACGTC.

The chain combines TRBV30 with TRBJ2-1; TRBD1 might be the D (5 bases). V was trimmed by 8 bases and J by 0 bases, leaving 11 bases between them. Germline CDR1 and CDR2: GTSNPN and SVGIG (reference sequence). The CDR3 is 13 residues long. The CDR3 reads CARTRSSYNEQFF. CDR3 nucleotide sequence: TGTGCCCGGACAAGGAGCTCCTACAATGAGCAGTTCTTC.

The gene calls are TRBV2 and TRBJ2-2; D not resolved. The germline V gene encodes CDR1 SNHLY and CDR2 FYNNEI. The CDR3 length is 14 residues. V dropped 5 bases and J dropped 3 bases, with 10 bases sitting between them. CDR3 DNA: TGTGCCAGCAGTTTCCGAAGGGACACCGGGGAGCTGTTTTTT. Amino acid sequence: CASSFRRDTGELFF. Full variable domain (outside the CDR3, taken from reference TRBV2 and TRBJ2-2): EPEVTQTPSHQVTQMGQEVILRCVPISNHLYFYWYRQILGQKVEFLVSFYNNEISEKSEIFDDQFSVERPDGSNFTLKIRSTKLEDSAMYFCASSFRRDTGELFFGEGSRLTVL.

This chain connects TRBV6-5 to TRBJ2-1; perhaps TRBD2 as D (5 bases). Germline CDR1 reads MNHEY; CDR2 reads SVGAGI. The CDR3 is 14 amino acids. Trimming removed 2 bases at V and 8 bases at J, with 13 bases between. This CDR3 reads CASSYQRFGHEQFF. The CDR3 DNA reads TGTGCCAGCAGTTACCAGCGGTTTGGCCATGAGCAGTTCTTC.